This T cell receptor (beta chain) was sequenced for a study of blood T cells in healthy people across ages. This clonotype appeared a few times. CDR3 length equals 15 residues. V lost 3 bases to trimming and J lost 3 bases; unmatched junction nucleotides: 7. CDR1 and CDR2 from the germline V gene are LNHNV and YYDKDF (reference sequence). Together with a sample-barcoded 5' primer, a J-beta primer mix was included in a second PCR lasting roughly 6 to 12 cycles. Each sample provided no less than 2.5 million CDR3-containing paired-end reads. TCRdb re-analysed the 5' RACE reads in MiXCR, keeping a single row per CDR3 protein. The table shows roughly 700,000 distinct CDR3 sequences, with over 45% occurring only once.

The chain joins TRBV15 to TRBJ2-7; 8 bases fit TRBD1. Sequencing used blood. This clonotype was obtained from a woman aged 60 to 75 in good health. The CDR3 DNA reads TGTGCCACCAGCAGTCCTGGGACAGGAGACTACGAGCAGTACTTC. It translates to CATSSPGTGDYEQYF.